The present T cell receptor (beta chain) was sequenced within a study of graft-versus-host responses after intestinal transplantation. Turning to the study itself: Recipients across the board were started on anti-thymocyte globulin induction, then kept on tacrolimus and steroids for two to three years. The study, taken as a whole, reports: Circulating GvH clones peaking coincided with falling HvG clones soon after transplant.

As for this clone: The antigen remains unidentified. Within the sample, other DNA sequences also encode this same CDR3.

Clones were sequenced by immunoSEQ multiplex PCR, and TCRdb holds only the in-frame ones, with some missing. The sample records over 100,000 clones, more than 90% being singletons. V shed 2 bases and J 3 bases; nucleotides not matched to a gene: 0. Per germline, CDR1 SGDLS and CDR2 YYNGEE. This CDR3 is built from 14 residues. This TCR was sampled from a human donor who was the organ donor for an intestinal transplant. The chain carries TRBV9 and TRBJ2-3; 10 bases fit TRBD2. Sequencing used unstimulated CD4+ T cells sorted from spleen or lymph node cells, obtained before transplant. The CDR3 DNA sequence: TGTGCCAGCAGCGTGACTAGCGGGACAGATACGCAGTATTTT. Translating gives CASSVTSGTDTQYF.